Sequencing of this T cell receptor beta chain was carried out in a study of blood T cell repertoires in COVID-19. J gave up 6 bases and V 5 bases, and 10 bases lay outside the gene matches. The CDR3 is 14 amino acids. Germline-derived CDR1 and CDR2 are SEHNR and FQNEAQ (reference sequence). Original handling: Amplified reference gene primers provided the basis for estimating nucleated cell counts. Some clones are missing from TCRdb's copy, which holds only in-frame ones; the method was immunoSEQ multiplex PCR. The V and J calls and the clone size are those of that table, but D and trimming were determined from the DNA. The sample records fewer than 450,000 clones, approximately 87% being singletons.

The TCR sequence derives from a woman between 50 and 59 years old with COVID-19, enrolled during active disease. The sequenced material came from peripheral blood. The chain recombines TRBV7-9 with TRBJ2-7; TRBD1 agrees at 7 bases. CDR3 region: CASSASGTDFEQYF. The CDR3 coding sequence is TGTGCCAGCAGCGCATCCGGGACAGATTTCGAGCAGTACTTC.